One and the same sample provided the 5 T cell receptor beta chains below, sequenced in a study of T cell responses to AZD1222 COVID-19 vaccine. Clones were read by immunoSEQ multiplex PCR, and TCRdb kept only the in-frame ones, dropping some. The sample yields under 45,000 clones, just over 85% seen once. The sequences come from peripheral blood, collected 28 days after the second dose of the MenACWY control vaccine. Source of these receptors: an adult who received the MenACWY meningococcal vaccine as a control.

The V call is TRBV19, the J call TRBJ2-2; tentatively, D is TRBD2 (5 bases). The CDR3 sequence is 15 residues long. The V and J ends lost 1 base and 4 bases respectively, with 10 bases between them. Germline loops: CDR1 LNHDA, CDR2 SQIVND (reference sequence). In DNA, the CDR3 is TGTGCCAGTAGTATAGGGGGAGTGGTCACCGGGGAGCTGTTTTTT. Amino acids: CASSIGGVVTGELFF.

The chain links TRBV5-1 to TRBJ2-5, with 11 positions matching TRBD2. Germline V CDR1 and CDR2: SGHRS, YFSETQ. This CDR3 spans 15 amino acids. With 7 bases clipped from V and 4 bases from J, the junction kept 9 bases outside the gene matches. The CDR3 sequence is CASRLLAGARETQYF. CDR3 coding DNA: TGCGCCAGCCGACTACTAGCGGGAGCGAGAGAGACCCAGTACTTC.

This clone came up a few times. The rearrangement links TRBV29-1 to TRBJ2-2, with D uncertain. Germline CDR1 SQVTM, CDR2 ANQGSEA. V dropped 0 bases and J dropped 7 bases, with 9 bases sitting between them. CDR3 length equals 13 residues. This CDR3 is CSVEDNSRGELFF. The CDR3 region has the DNA TGCAGCGTTGAAGATAACTCTCGCGGGGAGCTGTTTTTT.

V gene TRBV4-2 combines with J gene TRBJ2-2; 8 positions agree with TRBD2. Germline-derived CDR1 and CDR2 are LGHNA and YNFKEQ. V dropped 0 bases and J dropped 1; count of bases not matched to a gene: 10. CDR3 length equals 19 residues. CDR3 sequence reads: CASSQDLSRSGRNTGELFF. The CDR3 nucleotides are TGTGCCAGCAGCCAAGATTTGAGTCGAAGCGGGAGGAACACCGGGGAGCTGTTTTTT.

This clone turned up a few times. The chain links TRBV30 to TRBJ2-7, with TRBD2 as a possible D gene (6 bases). Trimming removed 0 bases from V and 0 bases from J, with 15 bases in between. CDR1 GTSNPN and CDR2 SVGIG come from the germline V gene (reference sequence). The CDR3 spans 16 residues. The DNA for the CDR3 is TGTGCCTGGAGTGTAAATAACGGGAGATTCTCCTACGAGCAGTACTTC. Translating it yields CAWSVNNGRFSYEQYF.